Below, 29 T cell receptor beta chains from the same sample are listed, as sequenced in a study of blood T cell repertoires in COVID-19. Generated by immunoSEQ multiplex PCR, the TCRdb table keeps only in-frame clones and is missing some. The table shows more than 200,000 clones, with about nine tenths occurring only once. Sequencing used peripheral blood. These receptors were collected from a middle-aged man with acute or convalescent COVID-19.

The gene calls are TRBV2 and TRBJ2-3; 7 bases align to TRBD2. The CDR3 is 16 residues long. Trimming took 0 bases from V and 0 from J; bases not matched to a gene: 3. Germline-derived CDR1 and CDR2 are SNHLY and FYNNEI. This CDR3 reads CASSEAGTTSTDTQYF. The CDR3 bases are TGTGCCAGCAGTGAAGCCGGGACTACCAGCACAGATACGCAGTATTTT.

The J gene is TRBJ2-3, the V gene TRBV5-1; D remains unclear. CDR3 length: 15 amino acids. In germline, CDR1 is SGHRS, CDR2 YFSETQ. V dropped 0 bases and J dropped 0 bases, with 8 bases sitting between them. The CDR3: CASSLDSTSTDTQYF. CDR3 DNA: TGCGCCAGCAGCTTGGACAGTACTAGCACAGATACGCAGTATTTT.

The V call is TRBV10-2, the J call TRBJ2-7; 9 nucleotides agree with TRBD1. V shed 6 bases, J shed 3 bases, and the junction held 3 bases outside the gene matches. In germline, CDR1 is WSHSY, CDR2 SAAADI. The length of the CDR3 is 13 residues. The CDR3 coding sequence is TGCGCCAGCAGAACAGGGGGCGGCTACGAGCAGTACTTC. This gives the protein CASRTGGGYEQYF.

This rearrangement joins TRBV27 to TRBJ2-7; 9 bases are a match to TRBD1. After removal of 4 bases from V and 6 bases from J, the junction contained 7 bases not matched to a gene. Germline assignment: CDR1 MNHEY and CDR2 SMNVEV (reference sequence). This CDR3 is 14 amino acids long. The CDR3 nucleotides are TGTGCCAGCAGTTCCATACAGGGGGCGCGCGAGCAGTACTTC. It translates to CASSSIQGAREQYF.

The gene calls are TRBV7-2 and TRBJ2-3; D is possibly TRBD2 (6 bases). The CDR3 is made up of 17 amino acids. Germline lookup yields CDR1 SGHTA and CDR2 FQGNSA. Trimming pared 1 base from V and 0 bases from J, leaving 14 bases between. In DNA form, the CDR3 reads TGTGCCAGCAGCTTAGGTCGGTGGGGGACTAGCACAGATACGCAGTATTTT. This sequence encodes CASSLGRWGTSTDTQYF.

This clone was observed a single time. The chain employs TRBV2 and TRBJ2-2; a possible D gene is TRBD2 (7 bases). The CDR3 covers 15 residues. The V gene's germline CDR1 is SNHLY and CDR2 FYNNEI. Trimming shortened V by 6 bases and J by 2 bases, and 13 bases separated the two germline ends. CDR3 amino acids: CASSLGGQNTGELFF. The CDR3 bases are TGTGCCAGCAGCCTGGGGGGGCAAAACACCGGGGAGCTGTTTTTT.

This clone was observed once. The CDR3 protein is CSVAGVNPYEQYF. The CDR3 DNA sequence: TGCAGCGTTGCAGGGGTGAATCCCTACGAGCAGTACTTC. The chain employs TRBV29-1 and TRBJ2-7, with D perhaps matching TRBD1 (6 bases). CDR3 length: 13 amino acids. Trimming cost V 4 bases and J 2 bases, with 12 bases left between them. Germline V CDR1 and CDR2: SQVTM, ANQGSEA.

The CDR3 spells CASSPGQGAKDTQYF. CDR3 nucleotides: TGTGCCAGCAGTCCAGGACAGGGGGCTAAAGATACGCAGTATTTT. This chain connects TRBV6-5 to TRBJ2-3, with TRBD1 matching 11 bases. Germline V gene lookup returns CDR1 MNHEY and CDR2 SVGAGI. Trimming at V came to 5 bases and at J to 5 bases, leaving 6 bases not matched to a gene. The CDR3 length is 15 residues.

The chain carries TRBV4-2 and TRBJ2-7; 9 nucleotides match TRBD1. The CDR3 totals 14 residues. Trimming at V came to 3 bases and at J to 2 bases, leaving 2 bases not matched to a gene. Germline V CDR1 and CDR2: LGHNA, YNFKEQ. The CDR3, as DNA: TGTGCCAGCAGCCAGACAGGGGGTCCCTACGAGCAGTACTTC. This codes for CASSQTGGPYEQYF.

The rearrangement links TRBV4-1 to TRBJ2-6; the match to TRBD1 covers 7 bases. The length of the CDR3 is 16 residues. With 3 bases clipped from V and 4 bases from J, the junction kept 6 bases outside the gene matches. From germline, CDR1 is MGHRA and CDR2 YSYEKL. CDR3 protein: CASSHNTGVGANVLTF. As DNA, the CDR3 is TGCGCCAGCAGCCACAATACAGGGGTCGGGGCCAACGTCCTGACTTTC.

Concerning this clone: This CDR3 is also generated by other DNA sequences in the sample. The chain recombines TRBV24-1 with TRBJ2-1, with TRBD1 as a possible D gene (6 bases). The CDR3 covers 14 residues. From germline, CDR1 is KGHDR and CDR2 SFDVKD. The V end was cut by 4 bases, the J end by 6 bases, with 12 bases between. DNA for the CDR3: TGTGCCACCAGTGACCCCGACAGGTCCAATGAGCAGTTCTTC. Encoded protein: CATSDPDRSNEQFF.

The rearrangement uses TRBV7-3 and TRBJ2-7; the D gene is possibly TRBD1 (7 bases). V was cut by 1 base and J by 3 bases, with 13 bases left in between. Germline assignment: CDR1 SGHTA and CDR2 FQGTGA. There are 15 residues in the CDR3. Here the CDR3 reads CASSLSGGGGYEQYF. As DNA, the CDR3 is TGTGCCAGCAGCTTAAGTGGAGGGGGCGGCTACGAGCAGTACTTC.

The chain combines TRBV5-1 with TRBJ2-5, with 13 bases fitting TRBD2. The CDR3 has 15 residues. Trimming took 4 bases from V and 3 from J; bases not matched to a gene: 3. CDR1 and CDR2 from the germline V gene are SGHRS and YFSETQ. In DNA, the CDR3 is TGCGCCAGCAGCGCCGGACTAGCGGGAGAAGAGACCCAGTACTTC. This translates into CASSAGLAGEETQYF. Drawing the rest from reference TRBV5-1 and TRBJ2-5, the complete variable domain is KAGVTQTPRYLIKTRGQQVTLSCSPISGHRSVSWYQQTPGQGLQFLFEYFSETQRNKGNFPGRFSGRQFSNSRSEMNVSTLELGDSALYLCASSAGLAGEETQYFGPGTRLLVL.

This chain joins TRBV7-2 and TRBJ2-5; 9 bases are shared with TRBD2. This CDR3 is built from 14 residues. Trimming removed 4 bases from V and 2 bases from J; junction bases left unmatched: 2. Germline CDR1 reads SGHTA; CDR2 reads FQGNSA. The DNA for the CDR3 is TGTGCCAGCAGCTCAAGCGGGAGGCAAGAGACCCAGTACTTC. It yields the protein CASSSSGRQETQYF.

The CDR3 DNA sequence: TGTGCCAGCAGTCGTCAAGGGGCCACAGATACGCAGTATTTT. Translation: CASSRQGATDTQYF. The V and J genes are TRBV3-1 (or the pseudogene TRBV3-2) and TRBJ2-3, with D maybe TRBD1 (5 bases). The CDR3 is 14 residues long. Germline-derived CDR1 and CDR2 are LGHDT and YNNKEL (reference sequence). V was pared by 6 bases and J by 2 bases, with 12 bases between.

This rearrangement joins TRBV6-5 to TRBJ2-3; TRBD2 is a possible D gene (6 bases). This CDR3 contains 14 residues. Trimming removed 4 bases at V and 2 bases at J, with 10 bases between. CDR1 and CDR2 (germline): MNHEY, SVGAGI. The CDR3 is CASSWGEFTDTQYF. The CDR3 nucleotides read TGTGCCAGCAGTTGGGGGGAGTTCACAGATACGCAGTATTTT.

The chain is built from TRBV7-2 and TRBJ2-7, with TRBD1 as a possible D gene (6 bases). Germline V gene data show CDR1 as SGHTA and CDR2 as FQGNSA. The V gene lost 5 bases and the J gene lost 0 bases, with 17 bases spanning the gap. The CDR3 spans 16 residues. CDR3 coding DNA: TGTGCCAGCAGCGTCCCAGGGGTGTCCTTCTCCTACGAGCAGTACTTC. Translated: CASSVPGVSFSYEQYF.

V gene TRBV6-5 combines with J gene TRBJ2-1; tentative D call: TRBD2 (5 bases). Trimming stripped 4 bases from V and 12 bases from J, with 22 bases between. Germline V gene lookup returns CDR1 MNHEY and CDR2 SVGAGI. The CDR3 is 15 residues long. CDR3 in amino acids: CASSLDSASGPWQFF. In nucleotides, the CDR3 is TGTGCCAGCAGTTTGGACTCAGCTAGTGGGCCCTGGCAGTTCTTC.

This clone was found once. The V call is TRBV5-4, the J call TRBJ2-3, with a weak D call TRBD2 (6 bases). Germline V gives CDR1 SGHNT, CDR2 YYREEE (reference sequence). CDR3 size: 14 residues. The V end lost 2 bases, the J end lost 1 base, and 8 bases lay between the germline ends. The CDR3 spells CASSLLAGTDTQYF. The DNA for the CDR3 is TGTGCCAGCAGCTTATTAGCGGGCACAGATACGCAGTATTTT.

In DNA, the CDR3 is TGTGCCAGTAGTTTCCGACAGGGCTGGCGGTATGGCTACACCTTC. This sequence encodes CASSFRQGWRYGYTF. The chain uses TRBV19 and TRBJ1-2, with 7 bases lining up with TRBD1. The germline CDR1 and CDR2 sequences are LNHDA and SQIVND (reference sequence). The CDR3 sequence is 15 residues long. The junction had 11 bases not matched to a gene; V was cut back by 5 bases and J by 5 bases.

The rearrangement uses TRBV9 and TRBJ1-3; D perhaps matches TRBD1 (6 bases). Trimming pared 1 base from V and 4 bases from J, leaving 12 bases between. Germline assignment: CDR1 SGDLS and CDR2 YYNGEE. The CDR3 sequence is 15 residues long. The CDR3 DNA sequence: TGTGCCAGCAGCGTAAATCAGGGGCAAGGAAACACCATATATTTT. Its translation is CASSVNQGQGNTIYF. Together with reference TRBV9 and TRBJ1-3, the CDR3 gives the full variable domain: DSGVTQTPKHLITATGQRVTLRCSPRSGDLSVYWYQQSLDQGLQFLIQYYNGEERAKGNILERFSAQQFPDLHSELNLSSLELGDSALYFCASSVNQGQGNTIYFGEGSWLTVV.

The chain links TRBV9 to TRBJ1-2; 8 positions match TRBD1. Germline V gene data show CDR1 as SGDLS and CDR2 as YYNGEE. V was pared by 6 bases and J by 8 bases, with 18 bases of the junction left unmatched. The CDR3 sequence is 16 residues long. The CDR3 is CASNPPGGVSSWGYTF. CDR3 DNA sequence: TGTGCCAGCAATCCGCCAGGGGGCGTATCCTCGTGGGGCTACACCTTC.

The gene calls are TRBV19 and TRBJ1-6; D perhaps matches TRBD1 (6 bases). The V gene lost 4 bases and the J gene lost 7 bases, with 14 bases spanning the gap. This CDR3 comprises 15 residues. CDR1 is LNHDA, CDR2 SQIVND, per germline (reference sequence). The CDR3 DNA follows: TGTGCCAGTAGTACCGCAGACAGGAACAATTCACCCCTCCACTTT. Its translation: CASSTADRNNSPLHF. Together with reference TRBV19 and TRBJ1-6, the CDR3 gives the full variable domain: DGGITQSPKYLFRKEGQNVTLSCEQNLNHDAMYWYRQDPGQGLRLIYYSQIVNDFQKGDIAEGYSVSREKKESFPLTVTSAQKNPTAFYLCASSTADRNNSPLHFGNGTRLTVT.

This chain links TRBV29-1 with TRBJ1-5; D is undetermined. Germline loops: CDR1 SQVTM, CDR2 ANQGSEA. The CDR3 length is 13 residues. Trimming left V 4 bases short and J 3 bases short, with 10 bases between. CDR3 region: CSVVVGVNQPQHF. In DNA form, the CDR3 reads TGCAGCGTTGTGGTAGGAGTCAATCAGCCCCAGCATTTT.

V gene TRBV27 combines with J gene TRBJ1-5; D uncertain. This CDR3 spans 13 amino acids. Trimming cost V 2 bases and J 6 bases, with 8 bases left between them. The germline V gene has CDR1 MNHEY and CDR2 SMNVEV (reference sequence). The CDR3 loop is CASSLMSSQPQHF. The CDR3 nucleotides read TGTGCCAGCAGTTTAATGAGTAGTCAGCCCCAGCATTTT.

The table lists this clone with a count of one. This chain joins TRBV9 and TRBJ1-2; TRBD1 matches at 7 bases. Trimming removed 6 bases from V and 2 bases from J; junction bases left unmatched: 10. Germline assignment: CDR1 SGDLS and CDR2 YYNGEE. This CDR3 has 15 amino acids. The CDR3 loop is CASTQAGGGNYGYTF. The CDR3 DNA reads as TGTGCCAGCACCCAAGCAGGGGGAGGCAACTATGGCTACACCTTC. Using reference TRBV9 and TRBJ1-2 for the parts outside the CDR3, the full variable domain is DSGVTQTPKHLITATGQRVTLRCSPRSGDLSVYWYQQSLDQGLQFLIQYYNGEERAKGNILERFSAQQFPDLHSELNLSSLELGDSALYFCASTQAGGGNYGYTFGSGTRLTVV.

V usage is TRBV6-5 and J usage is TRBJ1-5; possibly TRBD1 for D (6 bases). The CDR3 is 13 amino acids. V gave up 6 bases and J gave up 4 bases, with 10 bases separating them. Germline V gene sequence: CDR1 MNHEY, CDR2 SVGAGI. The CDR3 region is CASRVTGNQPQHF. Here the CDR3 DNA reads TGTGCCAGCAGGGTCACAGGGAATCAGCCCCAGCATTTT.

The chain combines TRBV27 with TRBJ1-2, with TRBD1 matching 7 bases. With V trimmed by 6 bases and J by 6 bases, 13 bases remained unmatched. Germline lookup yields CDR1 MNHEY and CDR2 SMNVEV (reference sequence). The CDR3 is 15 amino acids. The CDR3 sequence is CASSNSPTGRDGYTF. CDR3 nucleotides: TGTGCCAGCAGCAATAGCCCGACAGGGCGTGATGGCTACACCTTC.

V and J are TRBV27 and TRBJ2-7, with 7 bases that match TRBD2. Germline CDR1 and CDR2: MNHEY and SMNVEV (reference sequence). The CDR3 spans 15 residues. Trimming at V came to 4 bases and at J to 4 bases, leaving 10 bases not matched to a gene. The CDR3 region has the DNA TGTGCCAGCAGTTACGCGGGAGAAGAGGGGTACGAGCAGTACTTC. Translating gives CASSYAGEEGYEQYF.